This paragraph covers one T cell receptor (beta chain) sequence. Its antigen is undetermined. This sample was taken from a study of T-cell reconstitution after alpha-beta-depleted transplantation in children. General observations from the study: Fresh T-cell production supplied most of the T-cell counts and diversity seen one year after transplant. Certain patients had high TCRbeta diversity at day 60, and it came from recipient T cells and thymic progenitors that survived. Reported findings indicate that, about two months after transplant, alpha-beta T cells came from several hundred expanded clones, which were derived from non-depleted graft cells.

Trimming cost V 5 bases and J 4 bases, with 8 bases left between them. Germline lookup yields CDR1 SGHRS and CDR2 YFSETQ. The CDR3 is 12 residues long. During its preparation, the TCRbeta library received unique molecular identifiers. TCRdb processed the PCR reads anew with MiXCR; each CDR3 protein has one entry. Of fewer than 400,000 distinct CDR3 sequences detected, over 20% appear once; the ten largest clones hold 10% to 11%. The sequencing here drew on PBMCs, mostly from graft donor cells, taken 180 days after TCRalphabeta/CD19-depleted stem cell transplant. The genes are TRBV5-1 and TRBJ2-3; D uncertain. The source is a male patient between 10 and 17 years old who had a stem cell transplant for acute lymphoblastic leukemia, so the T cells may come from the graft donor. CDR3 in DNA: TGCGCCAGCAGTGCCAGCCCAGATACGCAGTATTTT. Encoded protein: CASSASPDTQYF.